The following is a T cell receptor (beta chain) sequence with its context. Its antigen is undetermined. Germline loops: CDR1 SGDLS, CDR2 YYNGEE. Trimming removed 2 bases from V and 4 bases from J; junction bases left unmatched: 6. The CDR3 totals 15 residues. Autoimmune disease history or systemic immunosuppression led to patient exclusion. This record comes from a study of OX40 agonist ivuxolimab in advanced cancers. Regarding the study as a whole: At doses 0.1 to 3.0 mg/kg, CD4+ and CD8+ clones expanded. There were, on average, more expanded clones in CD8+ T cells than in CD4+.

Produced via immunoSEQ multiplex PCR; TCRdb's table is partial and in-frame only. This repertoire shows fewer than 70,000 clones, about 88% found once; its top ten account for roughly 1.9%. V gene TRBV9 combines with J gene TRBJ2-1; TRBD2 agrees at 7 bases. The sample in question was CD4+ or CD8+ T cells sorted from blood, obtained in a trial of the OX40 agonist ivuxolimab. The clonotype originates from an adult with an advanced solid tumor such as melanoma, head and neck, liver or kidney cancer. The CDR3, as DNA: TGTGCCAGCAGCGTCTCCGGGACTATATACAATGAGCAGTTCTTC. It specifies CASSVSGTIYNEQFF.